This T cell receptor beta chain appears in the sequencing data of a study of beta chain features in type 1 diabetes. The CDR3 totals 15 residues. From germline, CDR1 is SGHAT and CDR2 FQNNGV. Trimming took 5 bases from V and 5 from J; bases not matched to a gene: 4. Expressed TCRB transcripts were sequenced after all isolated RNA was converted to cDNA. Method: immunoSEQ multiplex PCR; TCRdb's copy keeps in-frame clones and lacks some. The sample carries around 250,000 clones, 25% to 30% recorded once. The sample consisted of central memory CD4+ T cells from blood. J is TRBJ2-3 and V is TRBV11-2; TRBD2 aligns across 13 bases. The sequence came from a young man in good health. The CDR3: CASSTRTSGGDTQYF. DNA of the CDR3: TGTGCCAGCAGCACCCGGACTAGCGGGGGAGATACGCAGTATTTT.